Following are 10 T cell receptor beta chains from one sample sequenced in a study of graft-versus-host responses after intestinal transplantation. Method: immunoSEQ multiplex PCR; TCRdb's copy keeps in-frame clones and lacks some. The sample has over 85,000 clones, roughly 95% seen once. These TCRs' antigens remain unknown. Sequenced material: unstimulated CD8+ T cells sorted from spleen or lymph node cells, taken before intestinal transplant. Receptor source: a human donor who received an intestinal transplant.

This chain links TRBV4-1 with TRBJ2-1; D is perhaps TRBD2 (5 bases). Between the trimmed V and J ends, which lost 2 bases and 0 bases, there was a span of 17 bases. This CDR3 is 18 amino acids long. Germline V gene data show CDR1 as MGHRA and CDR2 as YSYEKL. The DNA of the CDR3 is TGCGCCAGCAGCCAAACCCCTAACGGGATTAGCTCCTACAATGAGCAGTTCTTC. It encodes CASSQTPNGISSYNEQFF.

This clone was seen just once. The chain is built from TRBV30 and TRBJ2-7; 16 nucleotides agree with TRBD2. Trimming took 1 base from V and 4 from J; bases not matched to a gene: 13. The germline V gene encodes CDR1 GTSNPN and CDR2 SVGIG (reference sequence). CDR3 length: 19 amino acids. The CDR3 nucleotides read TGTGCCTGGAGTGGCGAAGGATCGGGACTAGCGGGAGGGCGGTACGAGCAGTACTTC. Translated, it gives CAWSGEGSGLAGGRYEQYF.

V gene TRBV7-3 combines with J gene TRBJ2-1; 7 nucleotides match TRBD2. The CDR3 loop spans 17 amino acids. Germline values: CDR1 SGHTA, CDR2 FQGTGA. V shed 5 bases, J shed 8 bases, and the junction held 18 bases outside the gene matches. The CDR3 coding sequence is TGTGCCAGCAGCCCCGGTTTGGCGGGAGCCCCACGGGATGAGCAGTTCTTC. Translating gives CASSPGLAGAPRDEQFF.

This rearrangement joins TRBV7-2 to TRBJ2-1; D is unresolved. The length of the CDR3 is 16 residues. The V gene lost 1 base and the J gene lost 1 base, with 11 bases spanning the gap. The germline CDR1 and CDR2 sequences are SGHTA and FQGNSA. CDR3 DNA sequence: TGTGCCAGCAGCTTAGTTCTTGCCGGATCCTACAATGAGCAGTTCTTC. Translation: CASSLVLAGSYNEQFF. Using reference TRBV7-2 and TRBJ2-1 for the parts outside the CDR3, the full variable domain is GAGVSQSPSNKVTEKGKDVELRCDPISGHTALYWYRQSLGQGLEFLIYFQGNSAPDKSGLPSDRFSAERTGGSVSTLTIQRTQQEDSAVYLCASSLVLAGSYNEQFFGPGTRLTVL.

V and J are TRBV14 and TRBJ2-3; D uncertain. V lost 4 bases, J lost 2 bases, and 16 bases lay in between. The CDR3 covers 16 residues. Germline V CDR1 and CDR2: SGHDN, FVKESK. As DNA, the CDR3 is TGTGCCAGCAGCCCGCGAACCCAAAGACCCACAGATACGCAGTATTTT. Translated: CASSPRTQRPTDTQYF.

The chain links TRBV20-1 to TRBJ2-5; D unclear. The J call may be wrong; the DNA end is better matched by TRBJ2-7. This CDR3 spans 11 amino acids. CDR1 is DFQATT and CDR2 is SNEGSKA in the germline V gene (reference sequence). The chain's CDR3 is CSARRVAEQYF. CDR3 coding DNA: TGCAGTGCTAGAAGGGTTGCCGAGCAGTACTTC.

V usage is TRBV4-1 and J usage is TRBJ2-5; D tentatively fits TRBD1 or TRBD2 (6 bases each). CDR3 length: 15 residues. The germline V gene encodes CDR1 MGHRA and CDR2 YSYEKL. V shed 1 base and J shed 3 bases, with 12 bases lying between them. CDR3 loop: CASSQGSGAEETQYF. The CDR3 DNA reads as TGCGCCAGCAGCCAAGGGTCGGGGGCGGAAGAGACCCAGTACTTC.

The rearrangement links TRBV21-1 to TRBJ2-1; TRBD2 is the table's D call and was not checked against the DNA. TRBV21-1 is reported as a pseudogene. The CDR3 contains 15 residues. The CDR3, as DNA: TGTGCCAGCAGTCTAGCGGGAGGGCCGCAAAATGAGCAGTTCTTC. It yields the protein CASSLAGGPQNEQFF.

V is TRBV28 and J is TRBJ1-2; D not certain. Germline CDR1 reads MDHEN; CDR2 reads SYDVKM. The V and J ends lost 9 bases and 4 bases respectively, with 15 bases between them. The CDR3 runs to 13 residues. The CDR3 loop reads CARRPEGRYGYTF. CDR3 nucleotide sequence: TGTGCCAGAAGGCCGGAGGGCCGCTATGGCTACACCTTC.

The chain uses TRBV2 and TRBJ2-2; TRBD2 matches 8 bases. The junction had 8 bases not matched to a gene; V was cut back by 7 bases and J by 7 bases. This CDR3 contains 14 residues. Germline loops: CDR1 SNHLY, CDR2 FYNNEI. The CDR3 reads CASTSGRGDGELFF. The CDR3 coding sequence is TGTGCCAGCACCAGCGGGAGAGGGGACGGGGAGCTGTTTTTT.